What follows are 17 T cell receptor beta chains derived from one specimen sequenced in a study of blood T cell repertoires in COVID-19 (dated by TCRdb to 2020 to 2021). The library came from the immunoSEQ multiplex PCR assay. Drawn from immuneACCESS, this table holds only the in-frame rearrangements with V and J called that TCRdb kept. Clones are partly lost; checked studies trace under half to an unresolved V gene and leave the rest unexplained. Within this sample are 200,000 to 250,000 clones, with 80% of them counted one time only. Clones ranked in the top ten supply 6.5% to 9% of the sample. Specimen: PBMCs or T cells enriched from blood (not recorded which). These receptors originate from a middle-aged woman with acute COVID-19.

The V call is TRBV7-9, the J call TRBJ1-4; D uncertain. CDR3 length: 15 amino acids. V lost 1 base and J lost 4, with 10 bases in between. Germline V CDR1 and CDR2: SEHNR, FQNEAQ (reference sequence). The CDR3 bases are TGTGCCAGCAGCTTAGACAGAGTGATTAATGAAAAACTGTTTTTT. This sequence encodes CASSLDRVINEKLFF.

The chain employs TRBV27 and TRBJ1-3; tentatively, D is TRBD1 (5 bases). Germline loops: CDR1 MNHEY, CDR2 SMNVEV (reference sequence). Trimming pared 4 bases from V and 4 bases from J, leaving 11 bases between. CDR3 size: 14 residues. The CDR3 DNA reads TGTGCCAGCAGTTCTCCGGGACTGGGAAACACCATATATTTT. Its protein product is CASSSPGLGNTIYF.

This chain uses TRBV5-4 with TRBJ2-2; D call uncertain. Germline V CDR1 and CDR2: SGHNT, YYREEE (reference sequence). With 1 base removed from V and 2 bases from J, the gap between germline ends came to 9 bases. This CDR3 region has 15 residues. CDR3 bases: TGTGCCAGCAGCTTGAGGCAGGCTAACACCGGGGAGCTGTTTTTT. Residues: CASSLRQANTGELFF.

The rearrangement uses TRBV9 and TRBJ2-2; TRBD2 aligns across 9 bases. The CDR3 is 16 amino acids. The ends lost 0 bases at V and 4 bases at J; junction bases unmatched: 4. Germline V CDR1 and CDR2: SGDLS, YYNGEE. The CDR3 reads CASSVVASGTTGELFF. DNA of the CDR3: TGTGCCAGCAGCGTAGTGGCTAGCGGGACCACCGGGGAGCTGTTTTTT.

At least ten counts were recorded for this clone. The chain couples TRBV27 to TRBJ2-2; 11 nucleotides line up with TRBD2. The V gene's germline CDR1 is MNHEY and CDR2 SMNVEV (reference sequence). This CDR3 comprises 15 residues. With V trimmed by 6 bases and J by 6 bases, 6 bases remained unmatched. CDR3 in amino acids: CASSATSGESGELFF. CDR3 in DNA: TGTGCCAGCAGCGCGACTAGCGGGGAGTCCGGGGAGCTGTTTTTT.

The CDR3 DNA follows: TGTGCCAGCAGTTACTCACTAGCGGTCTACAATGAGCAGTTCTTC. Amino acids: CASSYSLAVYNEQFF. The gene calls are TRBV6-2 or TRBV6-3 and TRBJ2-1, with 8 bases matching TRBD2. Germline V CDR1 and CDR2: MNHEY, SVGEGT. The V gene end was trimmed by 0 bases and the J gene end by 3 bases; junction bases not matched to a gene: 1. The CDR3 extends over 15 amino acids.

The chain combines TRBV7-8 with TRBJ2-4; TRBD1 might be the D (5 bases). With 5 bases removed from V and 7 bases from J, the gap between germline ends came to 18 bases. The CDR3 length is 15 residues. Germline V gene data show CDR1 as SGHVS and CDR2 as FQNEAQ. CDR3 DNA sequence: TGTGCCAGCAGCCCCCGACAGTCTTACGGGAACATTCAGTACTTC. This encodes CASSPRQSYGNIQYF. The whole variable domain, filled in from reference TRBV7-8 and TRBJ2-4, reads GAGVSQSPRYKVAKRGQDVALRCDPISGHVSLFWYQQALGQGPEFLTYFQNEAQLDKSGLPSDRFFAERPEGSVSTLKIQRTQQEDSAVYLCASSPRQSYGNIQYFGAGTRLSVL.

The rearrangement joins TRBV29-1 to TRBJ1-1; perhaps TRBD1 as D (5 bases). V lost 4 bases to trimming and J lost 3 bases, with 12 bases between them. Germline V CDR1 and CDR2: SQVTM, ANQGSEA. This CDR3 contains 13 residues. The CDR3 loop is CSVGLGVYTEAFF. The CDR3 DNA follows: TGCAGCGTTGGTCTAGGGGTTTACACTGAAGCTTTCTTT.

V usage is TRBV3-1 (or the pseudogene TRBV3-2) and J usage is TRBJ2-5; TRBD2 aligns across 7 bases. Germline CDR1 is LGHDT and CDR2 is YNNKEL (reference sequence). The trim removed 1 base at V and 4 bases at J, leaving 3 bases unmatched. CDR3 length: 14 amino acids. CDR3 sequence reads: CASSQGASGETQYF. The CDR3 DNA is TGTGCCAGCAGCCAAGGGGCTAGCGGAGAGACCCAGTACTTC.

The V and J genes are TRBV9 and TRBJ2-7, with a possible D match to TRBD2 (5 bases). CDR3 size: 14 residues. The germline V gene has CDR1 SGDLS and CDR2 YYNGEE. The V gene lost 0 bases and the J gene lost 0 bases, with 7 bases spanning the gap. CDR3 amino acids: CASSVGGSSYEQYF. CDR3 sequence (DNA): TGTGCCAGCAGCGTAGGTGGGAGCTCCTACGAGCAGTACTTC. Complete variable domain (other parts from reference TRBV9 and TRBJ2-7): DSGVTQTPKHLITATGQRVTLRCSPRSGDLSVYWYQQSLDQGLQFLIQYYNGEERAKGNILERFSAQQFPDLHSELNLSSLELGDSALYFCASSVGGSSYEQYFGPGTRLTVT.

The rearrangement links TRBV7-2 to TRBJ2-2, with 9 bases matching TRBD1. V lost 3 bases and J lost 6; bases outside the gene matches: 8. This CDR3 is 16 amino acids long. Germline V gives CDR1 SGHTA, CDR2 FQGNSA. The CDR3 reads CASSFGTGSRPGELFF. The CDR3 DNA follows: TGTGCCAGCAGCTTCGGGACAGGGTCGCGTCCCGGGGAGCTGTTTTTT.

The CDR3 DNA follows: TGTGCCACCAGTGATTTGTCTCTGGGGACAGGGGATATCACCTCCTACAATGAGCAGTTCTTC. It translates to CATSDLSLGTGDITSYNEQFF. This rearrangement joins TRBV24-1 to TRBJ2-1; 10 bases line up with TRBD1. CDR1 is KGHDR and CDR2 is SFDVKD in the germline V gene. This CDR3 region has 21 residues. The V segment lost 0 bases and the J segment 0 bases; nucleotides outside the gene matches: 13.

The chain uses TRBV4-3 and TRBJ1-6; D perhaps matches TRBD1 (5 bases). The CDR3 has 14 amino acids. Trimming took 0 bases from V and 8 from J, leaving 8 bases between them. Germline V gene lookup returns CDR1 LGHNA and CDR2 YSLEER. CDR3 nucleotide sequence: TGCGCCAGCAGCCAAGATGGAGGGGATTCACCCCTCCACTTT. Translating it yields CASSQDGGDSPLHF.

This clone occurred once. The rearrangement joins TRBV6-4 to TRBJ1-1; D is possibly TRBD1 (6 bases). Looked up from germline, CDR1 is MRHNA and CDR2 is SNTAGT. CDR3 length equals 13 residues. Trimming shortened V by 6 bases and J by 4 bases, and 12 bases separated the two germline ends. The CDR3 here is CASSQGLGTEAFF. The CDR3 nucleotides read TGTGCCAGCAGCCAGGGGTTGGGCACTGAAGCTTTCTTT.

J is TRBJ2-3 and V is TRBV7-8; unclear D gene. CDR3 length: 13 residues. The germline CDR1 and CDR2 sequences are SGHVS and FQNEAQ. The V end was cut by 5 bases, the J end by 4 bases, with 10 bases between. DNA of the CDR3: TGTGCCAGCAGCCAACCCCTACCAGATACGCAGTATTTT. Its translation: CASSQPLPDTQYF. Full variable domain (outside the CDR3, taken from reference TRBV7-8 and TRBJ2-3): GAGVSQSPRYKVAKRGQDVALRCDPISGHVSLFWYQQALGQGPEFLTYFQNEAQLDKSGLPSDRFFAERPEGSVSTLKIQRTQQEDSAVYLCASSQPLPDTQYFGPGTRLTVL.

This chain uses TRBV7-2 with TRBJ1-5; D call uncertain. CDR3 size: 15 residues. V lost 1 base and J lost 1, with 8 bases in between. Germline CDR1 SGHTA, CDR2 FQGNSA. This chain's CDR3 is CASSLVPVSNQPQHF. CDR3 DNA: TGTGCCAGCAGCTTAGTGCCGGTCAGCAATCAGCCCCAGCATTTT.

This clone showed up just a few times. The CDR3 region has the DNA TGTGCCAGCAGCCCACCTGGCAGCTACAATGAGCAGTTCTTC. Translated: CASSPPGSYNEQFF. The chain has TRBV7-3 and TRBJ2-1; no reliable D call. V was pared by 5 bases and J by 3 bases, with 11 bases between. The CDR3 spans 14 residues. Per the germline V gene, CDR1 is SGHTA and CDR2 is FQGTGA. The whole variable domain, filled in from reference TRBV7-3 and TRBJ2-1, reads GAGVSQTPSNKVTEKGKYVELRCDPISGHTALYWYRQSLGQGPEFLIYFQGTGAADDSGLPNDRFFAVRPEGSVSTLKIQRTERGDSAVYLCASSPPGSYNEQFFGPGTRLTVL.